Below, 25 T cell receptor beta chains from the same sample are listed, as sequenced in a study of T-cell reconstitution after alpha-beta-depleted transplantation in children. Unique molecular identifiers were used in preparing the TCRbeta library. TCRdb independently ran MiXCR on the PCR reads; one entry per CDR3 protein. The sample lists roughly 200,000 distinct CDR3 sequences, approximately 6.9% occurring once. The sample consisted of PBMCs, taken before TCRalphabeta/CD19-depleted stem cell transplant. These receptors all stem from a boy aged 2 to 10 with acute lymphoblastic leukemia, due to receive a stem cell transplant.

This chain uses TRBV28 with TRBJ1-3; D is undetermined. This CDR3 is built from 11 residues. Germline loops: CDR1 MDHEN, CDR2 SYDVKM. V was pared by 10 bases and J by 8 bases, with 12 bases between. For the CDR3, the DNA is TGTGCCACGGGGAGTTCGGACACCATATATTTT. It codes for CATGSSDTIYF.

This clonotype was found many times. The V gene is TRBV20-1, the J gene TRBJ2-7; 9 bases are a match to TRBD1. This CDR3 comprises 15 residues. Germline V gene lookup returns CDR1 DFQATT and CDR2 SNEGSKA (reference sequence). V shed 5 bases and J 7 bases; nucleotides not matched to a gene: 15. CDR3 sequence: CSAPTLGTGQREQYF. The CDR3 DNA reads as TGCAGTGCTCCCACCTTGGGGACAGGGCAGCGGGAGCAGTACTTC.

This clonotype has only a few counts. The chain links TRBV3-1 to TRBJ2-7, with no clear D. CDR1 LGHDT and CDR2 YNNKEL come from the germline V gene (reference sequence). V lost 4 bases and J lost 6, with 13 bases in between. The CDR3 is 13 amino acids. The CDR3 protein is CASSRPSISEQYF. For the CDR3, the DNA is TGTGCCAGCAGCCGCCCCTCAATTAGCGAGCAGTACTTC.

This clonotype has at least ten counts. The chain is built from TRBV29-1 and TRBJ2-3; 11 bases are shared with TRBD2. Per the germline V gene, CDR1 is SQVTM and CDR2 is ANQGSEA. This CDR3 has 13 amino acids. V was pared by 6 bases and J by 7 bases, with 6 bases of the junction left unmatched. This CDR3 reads CSVVAGGPNTQYF. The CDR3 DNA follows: TGCAGCGTAGTAGCGGGAGGGCCTAATACGCAGTATTTT.

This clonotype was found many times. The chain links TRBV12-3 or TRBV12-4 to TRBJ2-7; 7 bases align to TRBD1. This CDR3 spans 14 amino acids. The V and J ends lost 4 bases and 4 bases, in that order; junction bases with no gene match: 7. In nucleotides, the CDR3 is TGTGCCAGCAGTTACACCCGGGACAGATACGAGCAGTACTTC. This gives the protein CASSYTRDRYEQYF.

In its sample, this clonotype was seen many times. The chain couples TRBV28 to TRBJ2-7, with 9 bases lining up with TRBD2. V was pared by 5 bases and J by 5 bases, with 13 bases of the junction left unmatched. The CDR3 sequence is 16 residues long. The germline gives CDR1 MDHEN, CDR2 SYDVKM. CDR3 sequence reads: CASSARMGLALNEQYF. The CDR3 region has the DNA TGTGCCAGCAGTGCCCGAATGGGACTAGCTCTGAACGAGCAGTACTTC.

The CDR3 DNA follows: TGCAGTGCTAGAGATTGGAAGCGGACCTACGAGCAGTACTTC. As protein: CSARDWKRTYEQYF. The V call is TRBV20-1, the J call TRBJ2-7; tentatively, D is TRBD2 (5 bases). Deletions cut 0 bases from V and 2 bases from J, with 11 bases between. The CDR3 consists of 14 residues. Germline V CDR1 and CDR2: DFQATT, SNEGSKA (reference sequence).

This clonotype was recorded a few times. The CDR3 here is CASSFPPLEEKLFF. For the CDR3, the DNA is TGTGCCAGCAGCTTTCCGCCGCTAGAGGAAAAACTGTTTTTT. The chain carries TRBV11-2 and TRBJ1-4; D not certain. Trimming removed 3 bases at V and 8 bases at J, with 13 bases between. The CDR3 runs to 14 residues. Germline CDR1 is SGHAT and CDR2 is FQNNGV.

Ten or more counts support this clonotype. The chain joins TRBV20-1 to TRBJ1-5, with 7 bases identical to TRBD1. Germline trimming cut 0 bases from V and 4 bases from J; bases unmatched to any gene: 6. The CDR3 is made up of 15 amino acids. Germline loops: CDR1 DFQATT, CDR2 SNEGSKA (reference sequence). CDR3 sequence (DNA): TGCAGTGCTAGAGAGGGGGACAGTCTTAATCAGCCCCAGCATTTT. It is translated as CSAREGDSLNQPQHF.

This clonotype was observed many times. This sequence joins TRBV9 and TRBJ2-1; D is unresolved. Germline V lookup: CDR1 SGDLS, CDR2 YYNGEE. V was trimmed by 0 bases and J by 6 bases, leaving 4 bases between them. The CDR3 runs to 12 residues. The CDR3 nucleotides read TGTGCCAGCAGCGTAGATAGCAATGAGCAGTTCTTC. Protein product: CASSVDSNEQFF. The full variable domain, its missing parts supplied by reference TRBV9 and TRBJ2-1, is DSGVTQTPKHLITATGQRVTLRCSPRSGDLSVYWYQQSLDQGLQFLIQYYNGEERAKGNILERFSAQQFPDLHSELNLSSLELGDSALYFCASSVDSNEQFFGPGTRLTVL.

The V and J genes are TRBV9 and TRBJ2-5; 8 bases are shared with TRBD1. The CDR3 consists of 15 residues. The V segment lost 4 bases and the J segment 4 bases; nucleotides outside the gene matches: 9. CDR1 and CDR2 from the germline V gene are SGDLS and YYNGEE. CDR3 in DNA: TGTGCCAGCAGCTCTTCAGGGGGCGCGGGAGAGACCCAGTACTTC. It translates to CASSSSGGAGETQYF.

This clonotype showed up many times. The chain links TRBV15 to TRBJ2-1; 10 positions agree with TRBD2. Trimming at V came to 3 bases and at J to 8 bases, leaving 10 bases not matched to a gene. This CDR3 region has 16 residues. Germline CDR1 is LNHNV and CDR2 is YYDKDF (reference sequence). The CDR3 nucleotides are TGTGCCACCAGCAGGGGGGAGCGGGAGGGCTCCGATGAGCAGTTCTTC. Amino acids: CATSRGEREGSDEQFF.

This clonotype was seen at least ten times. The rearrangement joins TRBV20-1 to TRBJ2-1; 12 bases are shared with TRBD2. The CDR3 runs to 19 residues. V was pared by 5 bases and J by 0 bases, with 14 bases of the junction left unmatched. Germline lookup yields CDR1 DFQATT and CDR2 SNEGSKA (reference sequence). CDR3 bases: TGCAGTGCTCAATCGGCGACTAGCGGGGGCCTTAGCTCCTACAATGAGCAGTTCTTC. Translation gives CSAQSATSGGLSSYNEQFF.

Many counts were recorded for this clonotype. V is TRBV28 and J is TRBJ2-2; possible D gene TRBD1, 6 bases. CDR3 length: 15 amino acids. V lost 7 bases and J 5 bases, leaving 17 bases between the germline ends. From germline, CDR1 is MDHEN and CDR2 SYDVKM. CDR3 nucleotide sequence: TGTGCCAGCACCTCAGGGGACGAAGATACCGGGGAGCTGTTTTTT. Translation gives CASTSGDEDTGELFF.

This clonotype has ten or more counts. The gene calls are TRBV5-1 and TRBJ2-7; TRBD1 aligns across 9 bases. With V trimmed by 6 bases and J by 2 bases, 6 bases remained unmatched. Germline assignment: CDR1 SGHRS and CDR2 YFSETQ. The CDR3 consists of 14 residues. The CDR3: CASTVRTGAYEQYF. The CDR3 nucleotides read TGCGCCAGCACAGTCCGGACAGGGGCCTACGAGCAGTACTTC.

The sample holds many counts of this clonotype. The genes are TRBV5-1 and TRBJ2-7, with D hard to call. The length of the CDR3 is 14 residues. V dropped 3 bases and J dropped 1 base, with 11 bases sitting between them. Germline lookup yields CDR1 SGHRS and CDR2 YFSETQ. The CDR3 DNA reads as TGCGCCAGCAGCTGGAAGACTGGATCCTACGAGCAGTACTTC. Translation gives CASSWKTGSYEQYF.

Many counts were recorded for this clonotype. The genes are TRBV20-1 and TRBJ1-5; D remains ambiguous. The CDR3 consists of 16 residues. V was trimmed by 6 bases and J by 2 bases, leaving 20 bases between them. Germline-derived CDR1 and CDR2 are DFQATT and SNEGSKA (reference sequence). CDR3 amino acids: CSAPFGYPDGNQPQHF. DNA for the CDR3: TGCAGTGCGCCCTTCGGTTACCCCGATGGCAATCAGCCCCAGCATTTT.

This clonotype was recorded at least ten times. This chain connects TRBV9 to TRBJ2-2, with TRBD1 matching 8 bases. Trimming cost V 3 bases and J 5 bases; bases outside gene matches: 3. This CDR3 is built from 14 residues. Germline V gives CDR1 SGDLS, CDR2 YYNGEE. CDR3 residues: CASSDRQGTGELFF. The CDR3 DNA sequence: TGTGCCAGCAGCGACCGACAGGGGACCGGGGAGCTGTTTTTT.

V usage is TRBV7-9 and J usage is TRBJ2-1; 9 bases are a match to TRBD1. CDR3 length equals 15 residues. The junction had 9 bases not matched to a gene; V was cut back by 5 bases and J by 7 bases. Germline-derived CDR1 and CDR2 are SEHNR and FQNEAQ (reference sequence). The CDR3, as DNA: TGTGCCAGCAGCCCCACCGGACAGGGGAAAAATGAGCAGTTCTTC. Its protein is CASSPTGQGKNEQFF.

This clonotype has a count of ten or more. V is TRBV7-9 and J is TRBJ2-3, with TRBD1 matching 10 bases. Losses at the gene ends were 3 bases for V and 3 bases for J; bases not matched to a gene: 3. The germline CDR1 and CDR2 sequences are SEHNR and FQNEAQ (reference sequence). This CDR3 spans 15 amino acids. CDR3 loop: CASSFPGQGTDTQYF. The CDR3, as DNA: TGTGCCAGCAGCTTTCCGGGACAGGGGACAGATACGCAGTATTTT. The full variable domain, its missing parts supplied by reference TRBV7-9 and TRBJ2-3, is DTGVSQNPRHKITKRGQNVTFRCDPISEHNRLYWYRQTLGQGPEFLTYFQNEAQLEKSRLLSDRFSAERPKGSFSTLEIQRTEQGDSAMYLCASSFPGQGTDTQYFGPGTRLTVL.

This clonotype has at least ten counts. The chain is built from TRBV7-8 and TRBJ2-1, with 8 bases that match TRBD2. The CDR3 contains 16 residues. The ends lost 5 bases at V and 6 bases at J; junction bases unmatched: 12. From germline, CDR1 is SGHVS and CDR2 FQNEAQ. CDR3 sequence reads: CASSPSRGGSINEQFF. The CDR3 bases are TGTGCCAGCAGCCCAAGTCGGGGGGGCTCTATCAATGAGCAGTTCTTC.

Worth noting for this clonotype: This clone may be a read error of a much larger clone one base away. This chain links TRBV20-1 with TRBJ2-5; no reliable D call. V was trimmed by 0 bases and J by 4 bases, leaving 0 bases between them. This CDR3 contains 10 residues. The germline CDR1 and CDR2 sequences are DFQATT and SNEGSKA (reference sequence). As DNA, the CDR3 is TGCAGTGCTAGAGAAGAGACCCAGTACTTC. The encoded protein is CSAREETQYF.

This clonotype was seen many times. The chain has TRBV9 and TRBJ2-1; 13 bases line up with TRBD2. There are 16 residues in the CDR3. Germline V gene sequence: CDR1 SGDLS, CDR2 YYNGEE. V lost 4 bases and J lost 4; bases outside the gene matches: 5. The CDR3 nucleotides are TGTGCCAGCAGCACCGGGACTAGCGGGGTTTACAATGAGCAGTTCTTC. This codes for CASSTGTSGVYNEQFF.

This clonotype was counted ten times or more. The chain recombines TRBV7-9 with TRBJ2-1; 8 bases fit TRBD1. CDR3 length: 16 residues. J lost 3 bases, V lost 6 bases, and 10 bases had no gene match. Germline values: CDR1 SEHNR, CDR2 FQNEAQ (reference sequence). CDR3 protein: CASSPRTGRDYNEQFF. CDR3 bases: TGTGCCAGCAGTCCCCGGACAGGGAGAGACTACAATGAGCAGTTCTTC.

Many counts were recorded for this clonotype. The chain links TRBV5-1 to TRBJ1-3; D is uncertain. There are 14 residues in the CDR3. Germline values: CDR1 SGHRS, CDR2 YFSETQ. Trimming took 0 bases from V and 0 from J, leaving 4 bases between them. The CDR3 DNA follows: TGCGCCAGCAGCTTGGCCCTCTCTGGAAACACCATATATTTT. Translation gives CASSLALSGNTIYF.